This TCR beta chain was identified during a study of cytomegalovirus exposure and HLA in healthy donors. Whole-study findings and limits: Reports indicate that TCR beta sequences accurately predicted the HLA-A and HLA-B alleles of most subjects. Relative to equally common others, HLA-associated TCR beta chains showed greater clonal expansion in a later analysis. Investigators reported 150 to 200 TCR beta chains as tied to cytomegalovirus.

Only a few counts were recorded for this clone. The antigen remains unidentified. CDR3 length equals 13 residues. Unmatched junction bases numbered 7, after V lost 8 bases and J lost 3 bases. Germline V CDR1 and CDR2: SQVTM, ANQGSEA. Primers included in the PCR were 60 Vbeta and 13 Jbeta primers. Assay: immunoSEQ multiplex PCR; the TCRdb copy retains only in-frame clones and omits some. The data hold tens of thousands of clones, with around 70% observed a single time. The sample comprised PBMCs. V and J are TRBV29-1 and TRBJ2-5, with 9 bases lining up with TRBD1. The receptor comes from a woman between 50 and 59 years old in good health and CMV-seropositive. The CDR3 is CSILGQGKETQYF. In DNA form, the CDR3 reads TGCAGCATACTAGGACAGGGGAAAGAGACCCAGTACTTC.